This TCR beta chain is from a study of blood T cell repertoires in COVID-19 (dated by TCRdb to the early 2020s). About the study as a whole: The collaborator samples originated in the United States, Italy and Spain and spanned the acute and convalescent phases of COVID-19. The material from the prospective study consisted of cDNA or gDNA derived from T cells, B-cell-depleted T cells, or PBMCs. Subjects who had been exposed to COVID-19, were actively infected with it, or had recovered from it provided the deeply sampled blood TCRbeta repertoires that made up the dataset. The repertoires were released in a freely available public database meant as a resource for research on the immune response to SARS-CoV-2. Samples came from the ongoing ImmuneRACE study (first 160 participants) plus 1,254 subjects from 6 global collaborators. Sample metadata almost always included a de-identified subject ID, COVID-19 status, age in years and sex. HLA class I and class II types, where available, came from metadata supplied by the sample provider rather than from assay-based typing.

What the study reported, not specific to this receptor: The quantity of clinical and demographic metadata differed by source and by participant and was supplied without curation.

In Seattle, one collaborating source enrolled patients while the infection was active and tracked those patients longitudinally over the course of disease. Whole blood was collected in K2EDTA tubes by collaborating institutions according to the institutions' own protocols. Collaborator samples were shipped for TCRbeta analysis as frozen whole blood, isolated PBMCs, or DNA extracted from either sample type. TCRbeta CDR3 regions were amplified from genomic DNA using the immunoSEQ Assay, a bias-controlled multiplex PCR. Per the authors' processing: Nucleated cell counts per sample were estimated from amplification of reference gene primers within the assay. To quantify the absolute abundance of each unique TCRbeta CDR3 rearrangement, sequence reads were collapsed and filtered. For each sample, productive Simpson clonality was calculated by taking the square root of Simpson's diversity index across productive rearrangements. TCRdb stores this immuneACCESS table with in-frame sequences only. Part of the clones is absent; in the studies checked, under half of the shortfall reflects unresolved V genes, and no reason is known for the rest. V, J and clone size were drawn from that table, and D and trimming were deduced from the DNA. The sample table holds some 240,000 clones, of which 80% to 85% were seen once. About 5.6% of the sample comes from the top ten.

In regard to this clone: It lacks a known antigen. Qualities for individual bases were not recorded, and no much larger clone is one base off.

From the cysteine up to the phenylalanine, the CDR3 has a length of 14 residues. Only CDR3 DNA remains: 42 bases, in frame from the first base. The germline V gene yields SGDLS for CDR1 and YYNGEE for CDR2. V ends up 6 bases short and J 7 bases short, with an unmatched junction base count of 8. Source material: peripheral blood. This chain is built from TRBV9 and TRBJ2-3; TRBD2 matches 10 bases in the middle. The receptor comes from a woman between 65 and 79 years old with COVID-19, enrolled during active disease. The CDR3 region reads CASTEPSGSNTQYF. The DNA sequence is given as TGTGCCAGCACGGAACCTAGCGGGAGTAATACGCAGTATTTT.